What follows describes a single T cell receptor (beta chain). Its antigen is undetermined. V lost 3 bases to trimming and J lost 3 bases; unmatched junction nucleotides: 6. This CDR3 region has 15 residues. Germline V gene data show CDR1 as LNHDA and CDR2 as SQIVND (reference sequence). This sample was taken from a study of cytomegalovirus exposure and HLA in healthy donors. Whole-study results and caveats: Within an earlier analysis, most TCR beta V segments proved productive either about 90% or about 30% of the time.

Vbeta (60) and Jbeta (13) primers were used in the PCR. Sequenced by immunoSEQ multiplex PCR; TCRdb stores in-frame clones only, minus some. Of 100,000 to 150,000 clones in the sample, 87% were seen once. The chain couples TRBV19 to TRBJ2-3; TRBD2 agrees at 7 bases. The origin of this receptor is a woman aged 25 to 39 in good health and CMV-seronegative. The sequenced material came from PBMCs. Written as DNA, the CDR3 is TGTGCCAGTAGTATCCCAGGGAGGGGAACAGATACGCAGTATTTT. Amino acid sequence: CASSIPGRGTDTQYF.